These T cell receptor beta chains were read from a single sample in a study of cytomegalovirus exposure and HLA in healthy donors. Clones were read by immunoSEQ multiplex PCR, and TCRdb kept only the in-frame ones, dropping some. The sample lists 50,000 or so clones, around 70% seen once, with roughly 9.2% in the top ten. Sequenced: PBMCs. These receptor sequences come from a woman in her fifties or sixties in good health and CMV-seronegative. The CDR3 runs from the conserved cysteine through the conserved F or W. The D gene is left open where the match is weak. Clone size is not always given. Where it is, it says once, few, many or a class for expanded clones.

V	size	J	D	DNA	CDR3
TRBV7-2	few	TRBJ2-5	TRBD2	TGTGCCAGCTCGGCGGGGGGGCCAGAGACCCAGTACTTC	CASSAGGPETQYF
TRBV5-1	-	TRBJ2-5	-	TGCGCCAGCAGCGTATCTACAGGGTCCCAAGAGACCCAGTACTTC	CASSVSTGSQETQYF
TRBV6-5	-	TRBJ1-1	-	TGTGCCAGCAGTTACACAGTTAACACTGAAGCTTTCTTT	CASSYTVNTEAFF
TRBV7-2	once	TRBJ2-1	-	TGTGCCAGCAGCTGGGGGCACGCCAATGAGCAGTTCTTC	CASSWGHANEQFF
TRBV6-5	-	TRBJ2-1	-	TGTGCCAGCAGTGTCGGCCCGGGACTCTACAATGAGCAGTTCTTC	CASSVGPGLYNEQFF
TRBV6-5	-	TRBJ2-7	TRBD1	TGTGCCAGCAGTTACGGGTCCGGGACAGGGGGCTACGAGCAGTACTTC	CASSYGSGTGGYEQYF
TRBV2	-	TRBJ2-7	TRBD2	TGTGCCAGCACCTTACTAGCGGGGATGCCCTACGAGCAGTACTTC	CASTLLAGMPYEQYF
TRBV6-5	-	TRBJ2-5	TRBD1	TGTGCCAGCACGCGAGACAGGGACGAGACCCAGTACTTC	CASTRDRDETQYF
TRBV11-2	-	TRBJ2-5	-	TGTGCCAGCGCGGCGGTAGCGGAAGAGACCCAGTACTTC	CASAAVAEETQYF
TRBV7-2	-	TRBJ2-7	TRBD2	TGTGCCAGCAGCTTAGCGGTGAGCGGGGCGTTTTCCTACGAGCAGTACTTC	CASSLAVSGAFSYEQYF
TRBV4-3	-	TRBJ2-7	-	TGCGCCAGCAGCCAAGAAGGGTTTGGGAGTGCCCGCTACGAGCAGTACTTC	CASSQEGFGSARYEQYF
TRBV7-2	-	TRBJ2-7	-	TGTGCCAGCAGCTTAGCGTGGGGACAATACTACGAGCAGTACTTC	CASSLAWGQYYEQYF
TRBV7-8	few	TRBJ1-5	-	TGTGCCAGCAGCTCCCAGGGGACCAACCATCAGCCCCAGCATTTT	CASSSQGTNHQPQHF
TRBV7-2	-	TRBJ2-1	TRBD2	TGTGCCAGCAGCTTAGAATTCGGACTAGCGGGTTACAATGAGCAGTTCTTC	CASSLEFGLAGYNEQFF
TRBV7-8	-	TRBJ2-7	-	TGTGCCAGCAGCTCCCATTCGAGCCCCCGAAACTACGAGCAGTACTTC	CASSSHSSPRNYEQYF
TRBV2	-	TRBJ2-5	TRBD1	TGTGCCAGCATCCCCGGGACAGGGGGGGGAGAGACCCAGTACTTC	CASIPGTGGGETQYF
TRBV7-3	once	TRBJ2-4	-	TGTGCCAGCAGCTTAGGAGTAGGAGAACTGAACATTCAGTACTTC	CASSLGVGELNIQYF
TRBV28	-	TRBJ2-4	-	TGTGCCAGCGGAGGGGAAAACATTCAGTACTTC	CASGGENIQYF
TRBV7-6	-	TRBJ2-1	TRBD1	TGTGCCAGCAGCCATGAGGGGGCCGCCTACAATGAGCAGTTCTTC	CASSHEGAAYNEQFF
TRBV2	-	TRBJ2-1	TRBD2	TGTGCCAGCAGACTAGCGGACAATGAGCAGTTCTTC	CASRLADNEQFF
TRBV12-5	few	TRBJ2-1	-	TGTGCTAGTGGTTTGGCCACAGGTTCACAATTCTACAATGAGCAGTTCTTC	CASGLATGSQFYNEQFF
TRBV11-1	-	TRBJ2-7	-	TGTGCCAGCAGCGCCTTTGGCTCGACCGCGGGCGAGCAGTACTTC	CASSAFGSTAGEQYF
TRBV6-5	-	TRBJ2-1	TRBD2	TGTGCCAGCAGTTACTCGCCCAGCGGGGGTTACAATGAGCAGTTCTTC	CASSYSPSGGYNEQFF
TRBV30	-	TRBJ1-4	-	TGTGCCTGGAGTGGGACAGAGGGAAGTGAAAAACTGTTTTTT	CAWSGTEGSEKLFF
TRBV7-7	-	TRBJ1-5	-	TGTGCCAGCAGCTTAGTGAGGACCCACAGGTTCAATCAGCCCCAGCATTTT	CASSLVRTHRFNQPQHF
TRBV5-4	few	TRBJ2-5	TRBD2	TGTGCCAGCAGCGCCGGGACTAGCGGAGCCCAAGAGACCCAGTACTTC	CASSAGTSGAQETQYF
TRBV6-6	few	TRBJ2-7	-	TGTGCCAGCAGCCGGGAAGGGCCCCGGGGCTCCTACGAGCAGTACTTC	CASSREGPRGSYEQYF
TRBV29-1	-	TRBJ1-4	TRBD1	TGCAGCGTCAGTACAGGGGCGGTTAGCGAAAAACTGTTTTTT	CSVSTGAVSEKLFF
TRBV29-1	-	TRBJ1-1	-	TGCAGCTTTAAGCCCAGGGGCCGTACTCGGAACACTGAAGCTTTCTTT	CSFKPRGRTRNTEAFF
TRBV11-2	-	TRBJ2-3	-	TGTGCCAGCAGCTTCTCACGGCCAGGGGAGGATACGCAGTATTTT	CASSFSRPGEDTQYF
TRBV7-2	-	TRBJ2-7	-	TGTGCCAGCAGCTTAGCGCACAAGTTCGGGAAGTACTTC	CASSLAHKFGKYF
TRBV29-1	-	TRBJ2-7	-	TGCAGCGTGAGCCAGGGGACCTCCTACGAGCAGTACTTC	CSVSQGTSYEQYF
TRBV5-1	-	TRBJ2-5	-	TGCGCCAGCAGCTTGGAGACAGGGAGGGAGACCCAGTACTTC	CASSLETGRETQYF
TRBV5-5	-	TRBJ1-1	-	TGTGCCAGCAGCTTGGAGAGGGTCAGCACTGAAGCTTTCTTT	CASSLERVSTEAFF
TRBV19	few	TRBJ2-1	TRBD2	TGTGCCAGTAGTATACTAGCGGGAGTTTTCAGTGAGCAGTTCTTC	CASSILAGVFSEQFF
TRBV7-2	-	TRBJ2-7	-	TGTGCCAGCAGCTTAGCGCTGGGCAGCTCCTACGAGCAGTACTTC	CASSLALGSSYEQYF
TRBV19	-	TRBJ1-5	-	TGTGCCAGTAAATCGGAGTATAGCAATCAGCCCCAGCATTTT	CASKSEYSNQPQHF
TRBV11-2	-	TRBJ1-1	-	TGTGCCAGCAGCTTAGGATTCATGACAGATGAAGCTTTCTTT	CASSLGFMTDEAFF